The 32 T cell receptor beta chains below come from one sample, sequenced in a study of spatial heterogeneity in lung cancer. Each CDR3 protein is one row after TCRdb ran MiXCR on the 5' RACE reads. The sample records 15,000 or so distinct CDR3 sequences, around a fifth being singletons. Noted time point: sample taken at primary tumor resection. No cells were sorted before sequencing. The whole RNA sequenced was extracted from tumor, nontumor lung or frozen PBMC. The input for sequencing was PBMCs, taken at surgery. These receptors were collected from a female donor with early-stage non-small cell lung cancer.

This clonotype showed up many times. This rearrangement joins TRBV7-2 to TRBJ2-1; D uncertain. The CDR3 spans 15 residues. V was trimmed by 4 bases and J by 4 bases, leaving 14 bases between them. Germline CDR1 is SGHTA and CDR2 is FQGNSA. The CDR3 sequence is CASSSALAVYNEQFF. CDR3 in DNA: TGTGCCAGCAGCTCGGCCCTGGCCGTATACAATGAGCAGTTCTTC. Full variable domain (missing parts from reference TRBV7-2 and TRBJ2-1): GAGVSQSPSNKVTEKGKDVELRCDPISGHTALYWYRQSLGQGLEFLIYFQGNSAPDKSGLPSDRFSAERTGGSVSTLTIQRTQQEDSAVYLCASSSALAVYNEQFFGPGTRLTVL.

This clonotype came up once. In nucleotides, the CDR3 is TGCGCCAGCAGCCAAGAGGTAGGACAACTCTACGAGCAGTACTTC. It encodes CASSQEVGQLYEQYF. The chain combines TRBV4-1 with TRBJ2-7; TRBD1 is a possible D gene (5 bases). Deletions cut 0 bases from V and 3 bases from J, with 12 bases between. The CDR3 runs 15 residues. Looked up from germline, CDR1 is MGHRA and CDR2 is YSYEKL.

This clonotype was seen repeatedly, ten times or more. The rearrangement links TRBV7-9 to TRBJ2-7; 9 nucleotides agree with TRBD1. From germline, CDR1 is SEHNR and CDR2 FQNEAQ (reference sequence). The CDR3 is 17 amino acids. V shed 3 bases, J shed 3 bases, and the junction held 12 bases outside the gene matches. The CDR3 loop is CASSLETGGFPVYEQYF. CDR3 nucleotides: TGTGCCAGCAGCTTGGAGACAGGGGGGTTCCCGGTCTACGAGCAGTACTTC.

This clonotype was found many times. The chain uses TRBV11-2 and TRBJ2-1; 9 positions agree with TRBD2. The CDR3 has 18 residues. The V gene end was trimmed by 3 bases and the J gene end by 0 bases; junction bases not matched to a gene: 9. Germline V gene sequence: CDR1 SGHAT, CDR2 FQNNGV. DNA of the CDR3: TGTGCCAGCAGCTTCCCCAAAGATAGCGGGAGCTCCTACAATGAGCAGTTCTTC. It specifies CASSFPKDSGSSYNEQFF.

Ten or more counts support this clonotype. In nucleotides, the CDR3 is TGTGCCAGCAGCGGAAGTGTGGCAGGGCCAAGGAAGACCCAGTACTTC. This sequence encodes CASSGSVAGPRKTQYF. The chain is built from TRBV5-6 and TRBJ2-5; possible D gene TRBD1, 5 bases. The germline gives CDR1 SGHDT, CDR2 YYEEEE. Trimming removed 4 bases from V and 6 bases from J, with 22 bases in between. CDR3 length equals 16 residues.

The CDR3 here is CASRPRRLLYEQYF. The CDR3 DNA reads TGTGCCAGCAGACCCCGACGGCTTCTCTACGAGCAGTACTTC. The rearrangement links TRBV28 to TRBJ2-7; D not resolved. Germline values: CDR1 MDHEN, CDR2 SYDVKM. The CDR3 spans 14 residues. V was cut by 6 bases and J by 3 bases, with 15 bases left in between.

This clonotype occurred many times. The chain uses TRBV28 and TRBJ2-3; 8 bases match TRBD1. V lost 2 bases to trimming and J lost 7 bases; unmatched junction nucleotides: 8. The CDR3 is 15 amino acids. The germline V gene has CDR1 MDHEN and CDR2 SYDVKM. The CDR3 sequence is CASSLVQGAQYTQYF. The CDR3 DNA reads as TGTGCCAGCAGTTTAGTTCAGGGGGCGCAGTATACGCAGTATTTT.

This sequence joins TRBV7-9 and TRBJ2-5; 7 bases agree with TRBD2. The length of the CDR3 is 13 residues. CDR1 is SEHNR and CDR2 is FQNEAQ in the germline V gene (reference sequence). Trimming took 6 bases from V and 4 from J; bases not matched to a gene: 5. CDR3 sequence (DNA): TGTGCCAGCAGAGCGGCGGGAGCAGAGACCCAGTACTTC. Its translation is CASRAAGAETQYF.

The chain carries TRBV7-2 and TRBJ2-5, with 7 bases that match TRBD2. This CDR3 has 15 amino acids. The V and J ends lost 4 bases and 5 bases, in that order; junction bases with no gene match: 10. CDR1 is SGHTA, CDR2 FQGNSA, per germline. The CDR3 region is CASSWSGGRQETQYF. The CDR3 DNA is TGTGCCAGCAGCTGGTCGGGGGGTCGTCAGGAGACCCAGTACTTC.

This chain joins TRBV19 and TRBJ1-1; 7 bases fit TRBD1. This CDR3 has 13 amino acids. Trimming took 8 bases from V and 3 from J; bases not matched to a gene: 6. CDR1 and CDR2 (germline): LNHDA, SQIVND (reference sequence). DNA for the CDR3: TGTGCCAGTGGTAATACAGGGGACACTGAAGCTTTCTTT. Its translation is CASGNTGDTEAFF. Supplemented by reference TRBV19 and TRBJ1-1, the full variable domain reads DGGITQSPKYLFRKEGQNVTLSCEQNLNHDAMYWYRQDPGQGLRLIYYSQIVNDFQKGDIAEGYSVSREKKESFPLTVTSAQKNPTAFYLCASGNTGDTEAFFGQGTRLTVV.

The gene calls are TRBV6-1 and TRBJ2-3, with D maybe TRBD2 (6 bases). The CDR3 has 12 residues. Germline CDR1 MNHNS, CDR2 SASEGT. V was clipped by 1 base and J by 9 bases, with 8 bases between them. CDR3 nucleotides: TGTGCCAGCAGTGAAGGCGGGATGACGCAGTATTTT. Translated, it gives CASSEGGMTQYF.

This CDR3 reads CASSLFAGLTLGTDTQYF. The CDR3 DNA sequence: TGTGCCAGCAGTTTGTTTGCGGGATTAACTCTGGGGACAGATACGCAGTATTTT. This chain connects TRBV28 to TRBJ2-3; perhaps TRBD2 as D (6 bases). With 3 bases removed from V and 3 bases from J, the gap between germline ends came to 22 bases. The CDR3 covers 18 residues. Per the germline V gene, CDR1 is MDHEN and CDR2 is SYDVKM.

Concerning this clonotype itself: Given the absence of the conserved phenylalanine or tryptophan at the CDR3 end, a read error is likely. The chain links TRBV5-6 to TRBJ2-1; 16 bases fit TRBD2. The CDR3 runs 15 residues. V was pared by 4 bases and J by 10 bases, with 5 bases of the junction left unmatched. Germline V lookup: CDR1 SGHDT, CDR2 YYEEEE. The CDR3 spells CASSAGTSGRVEQFC. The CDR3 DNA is TGTGCCAGCAGCGCCGGGACTAGCGGGAGGGTGGAGCAGTTCTGC.

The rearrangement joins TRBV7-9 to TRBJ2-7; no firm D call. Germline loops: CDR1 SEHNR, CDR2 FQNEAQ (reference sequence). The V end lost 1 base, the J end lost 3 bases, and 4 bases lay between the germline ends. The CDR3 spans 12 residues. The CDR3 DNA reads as TGTGCCAGCAGCTTAGTACTCTACGAGCAGTACGTC. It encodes CASSLVLYEQYV.

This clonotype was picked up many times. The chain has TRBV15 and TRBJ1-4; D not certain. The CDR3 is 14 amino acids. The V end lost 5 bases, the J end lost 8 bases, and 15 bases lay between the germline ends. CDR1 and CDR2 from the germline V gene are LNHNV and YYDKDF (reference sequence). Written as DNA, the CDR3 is TGTGCCACCAGCCGCGACGGTCCTTTCGAAAAACTGTTTTTT. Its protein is CATSRDGPFEKLFF. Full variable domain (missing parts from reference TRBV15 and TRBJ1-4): DAMVIQNPRYQVTQFGKPVTLSCSQTLNHNVMYWYQQKSSQAPKLLFHYYDKDFNNEADTPDNFQSRRPNTSFCFLDIRSPGLGDTAMYLCATSRDGPFEKLFFGSGTQLSVL.

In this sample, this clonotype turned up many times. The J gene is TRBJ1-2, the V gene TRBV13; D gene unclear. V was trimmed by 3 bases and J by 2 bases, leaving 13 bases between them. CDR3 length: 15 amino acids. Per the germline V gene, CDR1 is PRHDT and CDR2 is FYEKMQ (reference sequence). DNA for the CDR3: TGTGCCAGCAGCTTCTTTGGCAAATCCAACTATGGCTACACCTTC. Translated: CASSFFGKSNYGYTF.

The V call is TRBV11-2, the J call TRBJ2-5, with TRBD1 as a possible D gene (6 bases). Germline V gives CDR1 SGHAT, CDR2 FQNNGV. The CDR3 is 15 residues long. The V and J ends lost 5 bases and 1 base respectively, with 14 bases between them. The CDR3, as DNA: TGTGCCAGCAGCCCGCGGAGGACAGTCCAAGAGACCCAGTACTTC. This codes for CASSPRRTVQETQYF.

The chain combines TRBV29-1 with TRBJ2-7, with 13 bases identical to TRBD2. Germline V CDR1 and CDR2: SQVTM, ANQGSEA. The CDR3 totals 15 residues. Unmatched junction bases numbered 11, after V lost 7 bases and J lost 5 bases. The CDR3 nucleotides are TGCAGCGGCGGAGATAGGACTAGCGGGAGAAACGAGCAGTACTTC. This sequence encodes CSGGDRTSGRNEQYF.

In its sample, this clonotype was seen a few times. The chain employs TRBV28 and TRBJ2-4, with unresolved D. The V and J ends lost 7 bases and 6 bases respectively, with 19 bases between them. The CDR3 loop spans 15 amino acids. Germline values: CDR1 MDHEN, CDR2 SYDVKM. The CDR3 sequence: CASTARVAIPNIQYF. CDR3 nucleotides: TGTGCCAGCACCGCACGGGTAGCCATTCCAAACATTCAGTACTTC.

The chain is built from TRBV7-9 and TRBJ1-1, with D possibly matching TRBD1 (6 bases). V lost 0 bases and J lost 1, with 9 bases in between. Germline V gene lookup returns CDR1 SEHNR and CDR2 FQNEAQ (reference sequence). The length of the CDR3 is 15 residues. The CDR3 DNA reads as TGTGCCAGCAGCTTAGCCCAGGGGAGGAACACTGAAGCTTTCTTT. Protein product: CASSLAQGRNTEAFF. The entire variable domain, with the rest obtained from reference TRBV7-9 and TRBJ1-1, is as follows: DTGVSQNPRHKITKRGQNVTFRCDPISEHNRLYWYRQTLGQGPEFLTYFQNEAQLEKSRLLSDRFSAERPKGSFSTLEIQRTEQGDSAMYLCASSLAQGRNTEAFFGQGTRLTVV.

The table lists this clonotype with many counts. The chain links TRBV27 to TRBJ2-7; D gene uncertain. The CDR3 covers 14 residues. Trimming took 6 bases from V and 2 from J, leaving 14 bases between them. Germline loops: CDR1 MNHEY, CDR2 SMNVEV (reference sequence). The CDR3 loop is CASRPARGTYEQYF. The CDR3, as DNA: TGTGCCAGCAGGCCTGCGCGCGGAACCTACGAGCAGTACTTC.

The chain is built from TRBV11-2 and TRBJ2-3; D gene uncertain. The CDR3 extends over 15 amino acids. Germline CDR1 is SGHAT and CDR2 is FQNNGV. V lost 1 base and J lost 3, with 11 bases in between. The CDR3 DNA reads TGTGCCAGCAGCTTAGCCCCCGAAAAAACAGATACGCAGTATTTT. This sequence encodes CASSLAPEKTDTQYF.

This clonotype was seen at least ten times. CDR3 nucleotides: TGCGCCAGCAGCTGGGGGACAGGCTTCTATGGCTACACCTTC. It translates to CASSWGTGFYGYTF. The chain combines TRBV5-1 with TRBJ1-2; TRBD1 matches at 8 bases. The CDR3 sequence is 14 residues long. Germline trimming cut 3 bases from V and 4 bases from J; bases unmatched to any gene: 5. The V gene's germline CDR1 is SGHRS and CDR2 YFSETQ.

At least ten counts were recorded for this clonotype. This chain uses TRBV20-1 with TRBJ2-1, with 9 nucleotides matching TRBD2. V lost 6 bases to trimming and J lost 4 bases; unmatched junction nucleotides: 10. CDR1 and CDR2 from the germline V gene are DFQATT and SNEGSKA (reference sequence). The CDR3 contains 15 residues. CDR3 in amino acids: CSAPGLAFLYNEQFF. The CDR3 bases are TGCAGTGCGCCGGGACTAGCTTTCCTTTACAATGAGCAGTTCTTC.

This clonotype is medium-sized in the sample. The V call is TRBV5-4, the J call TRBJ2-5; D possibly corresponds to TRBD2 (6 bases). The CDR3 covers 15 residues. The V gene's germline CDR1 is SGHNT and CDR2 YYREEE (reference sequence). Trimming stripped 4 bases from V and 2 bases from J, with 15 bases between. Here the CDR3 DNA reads TGTGCCAGCAGCACAATACTAGCTGGGCAAGAGACCCAGTACTTC. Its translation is CASSTILAGQETQYF.

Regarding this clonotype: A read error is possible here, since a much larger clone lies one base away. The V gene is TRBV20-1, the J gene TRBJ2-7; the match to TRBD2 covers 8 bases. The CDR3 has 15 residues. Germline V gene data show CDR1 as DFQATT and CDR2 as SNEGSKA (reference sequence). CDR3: CGAPQESSGKYEQYF. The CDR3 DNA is TGCGGTGCCCCGCAGGAGAGTAGCGGGAAGTACGAGCAGTACTTC.

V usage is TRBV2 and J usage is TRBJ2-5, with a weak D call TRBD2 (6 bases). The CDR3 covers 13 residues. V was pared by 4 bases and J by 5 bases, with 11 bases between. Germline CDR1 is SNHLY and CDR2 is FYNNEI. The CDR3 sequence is CASSVRGGETQYF. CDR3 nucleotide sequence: TGTGCCAGCAGTGTGCGGGGAGGCGAGACCCAGTACTTC. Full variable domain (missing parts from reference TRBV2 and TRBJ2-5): EPEVTQTPSHQVTQMGQEVILRCVPISNHLYFYWYRQILGQKVEFLVSFYNNEISEKSEIFDDQFSVERPDGSNFTLKIRSTKLEDSAMYFCASSVRGGETQYFGPGTRLLVL.

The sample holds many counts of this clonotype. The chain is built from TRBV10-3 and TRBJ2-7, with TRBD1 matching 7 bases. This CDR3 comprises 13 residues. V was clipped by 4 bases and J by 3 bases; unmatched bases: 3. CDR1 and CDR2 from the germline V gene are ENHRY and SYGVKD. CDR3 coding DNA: TGTGCCATCAGTGCGGGACAGAGCTACGAGCAGTACTTC. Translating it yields CAISAGQSYEQYF.

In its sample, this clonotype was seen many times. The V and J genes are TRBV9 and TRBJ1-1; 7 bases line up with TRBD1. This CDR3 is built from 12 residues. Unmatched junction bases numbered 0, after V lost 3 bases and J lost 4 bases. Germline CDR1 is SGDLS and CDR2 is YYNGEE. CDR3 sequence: CASSDRGTEAFF. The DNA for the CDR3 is TGTGCCAGCAGCGACAGGGGCACTGAAGCTTTCTTT.

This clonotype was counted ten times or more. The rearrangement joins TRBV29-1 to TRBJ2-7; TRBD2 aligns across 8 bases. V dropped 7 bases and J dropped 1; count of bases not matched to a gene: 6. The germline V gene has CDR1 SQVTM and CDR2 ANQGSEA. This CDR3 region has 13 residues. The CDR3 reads CSAFREGSYEQYF. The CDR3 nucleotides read TGCAGCGCCTTTCGGGAGGGGTCCTACGAGCAGTACTTC.

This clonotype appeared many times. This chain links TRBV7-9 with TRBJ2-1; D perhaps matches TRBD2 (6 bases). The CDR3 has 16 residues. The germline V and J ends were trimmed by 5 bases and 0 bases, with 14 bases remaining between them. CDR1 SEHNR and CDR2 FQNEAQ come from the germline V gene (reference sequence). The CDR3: CASSRITGSSYNEQFF. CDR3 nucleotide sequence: TGTGCCAGCAGCCGTATTACCGGGAGCTCCTACAATGAGCAGTTCTTC.

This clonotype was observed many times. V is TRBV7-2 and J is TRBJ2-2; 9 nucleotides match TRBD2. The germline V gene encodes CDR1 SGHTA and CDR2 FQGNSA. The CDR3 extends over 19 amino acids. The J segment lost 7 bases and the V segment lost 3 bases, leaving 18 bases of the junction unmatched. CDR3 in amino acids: CASSFHPFSGSGRGGELFF. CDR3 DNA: TGTGCCAGCAGCTTCCACCCCTTTAGCGGGAGTGGCCGGGGCGGGGAGCTGTTTTTT.